The 3 T cell receptor beta chains given below trace back to one sample, sequenced in a study of molecular identifiers for immune sequencing clone quantification. TCRdb redid the calling of the PCR reads with MiXCR, one entry per CDR3 protein. The sample records about 640,000 distinct CDR3 sequences, about 20% being singletons. Sequencing used naive CD8+ T cells from blood, with Jurkat cell RNA spiked in. As for subset: FACS-sorted CD8+CD4-CCR7+CD45RA+ naive T cells. These receptors originate from a human donor in good health. Some libraries in this study had Jurkat cell RNA spiked in.

Only a few counts were recorded for this clonotype. The V and J genes are TRBV9 and TRBJ2-3; D gene ambiguous. CDR1 and CDR2 (germline): SGDLS, YYNGEE. The ends were cut back, 0 bases at V and 2 bases at J, with 7 bases in the middle. The CDR3 extends over 14 amino acids. The CDR3 region has the DNA TGTGCCAGCAGCGTAGCGGAACCCACAGATACGCAGTATTTT. This gives the protein CASSVAEPTDTQYF.

This clonotype was picked up many times. The chain joins TRBV28 to TRBJ2-7; D not certain. The germline gives CDR1 MDHEN, CDR2 SYDVKM. The CDR3 loop spans 13 amino acids. The germline V and J ends were trimmed by 6 bases and 0 bases, with 9 bases remaining between them. The CDR3 DNA is TGTGCCAGCAGCGACCCGCCCTCCTACGAGCAGTACTTC. It yields the protein CASSDPPSYEQYF.

The CDR3 bases are TGTGCCAGCAGCTTAGCGGCTTCAACCTCCTACGAGCAGTACTTC. It codes for CASSLAASTSYEQYF. V usage is TRBV7-6 and J usage is TRBJ2-7; no firm D call. Germline lookup yields CDR1 SGHVS and CDR2 FNYEAQ. V lost 0 bases and J lost 0, with 9 bases in between. This CDR3 is built from 15 residues.